This entry lists 10 T cell receptor beta chains sequenced from one sample in a study of blood T cell repertoires in COVID-19. The repertoire was sequenced with immunoSEQ multiplex PCR; TCRdb's copy has only in-frame clones and lacks some. The repertoire holds fewer than 55,000 clones, with under 85% as singletons. The sample was peripheral blood. These receptors were obtained from a man between 70 and 80 years old with active COVID-19.

The V and J genes are TRBV19 and TRBJ1-2, with D possibly being TRBD1 (5 bases). The CDR3 has 14 residues. Germline CDR1 and CDR2: LNHDA and SQIVND (reference sequence). Trimming cost V 7 bases and J 6 bases, with 18 bases left between them. The CDR3 is CASTLAGVGNGYTF. The CDR3 DNA follows: TGTGCCAGTACCTTGGCGGGGGTAGGTAATGGCTACACCTTC. The whole variable domain, remainder taken from reference TRBV19 and TRBJ1-2, is DGGITQSPKYLFRKEGQNVTLSCEQNLNHDAMYWYRQDPGQGLRLIYYSQIVNDFQKGDIAEGYSVSREKKESFPLTVTSAQKNPTAFYLCASTLAGVGNGYTFGSGTRLTVV.

The chain has TRBV6-1 and TRBJ1-5; D ambiguous. V dropped 2 bases and J dropped 2 bases, with 7 bases sitting between them. CDR3 length: 14 amino acids. The germline V gene has CDR1 MNHNS and CDR2 SASEGT. CDR3 DNA: TGTGCCAGCAGTGAAACGGGAGGCAATCAGCCCCAGCATTTT. It codes for CASSETGGNQPQHF.

This chain links TRBV7-9 with TRBJ2-5; weak D call: TRBD1 (5 bases). The V end lost 1 base, the J end lost 4 bases, and 19 bases lay between the germline ends. The CDR3 is 17 amino acids. Germline V lookup: CDR1 SEHNR, CDR2 FQNEAQ (reference sequence). The CDR3 DNA reads TGTGCCAGCAGCTTAGACCCCCGGGCCCAAAGGGGAGAGACCCAGTACTTC. This sequence encodes CASSLDPRAQRGETQYF.

The chain couples TRBV5-1 to TRBJ1-2; TRBD1 matches at 9 bases. The V gene's germline CDR1 is SGHRS and CDR2 YFSETQ. With 1 base clipped from V and 5 bases from J, the junction kept 15 bases outside the gene matches. The CDR3 has 18 amino acids. The CDR3 DNA reads TGCGCCAGCAGCTTGTACTCCCCCCGGGACAGGGTTGGGTATGGCTACACCTTC. This codes for CASSLYSPRDRVGYGYTF.

This clone was recorded only once. The chain couples TRBV3-1 (or the pseudogene TRBV3-2) to TRBJ2-3; 9 bases match TRBD2. The CDR3 covers 15 residues. V lost 5 bases to trimming and J lost 2 bases; unmatched junction nucleotides: 5. The V gene's germline CDR1 is LGHDT and CDR2 YNNKEL (reference sequence). CDR3 coding DNA: TGTGCCAGCAGCGAGCGGGGGGTCGACACAGATACGCAGTATTTT. Protein sequence: CASSERGVDTDTQYF.

The chain links TRBV5-1 to TRBJ2-2; D may be TRBD2 (5 bases). This CDR3 has 13 amino acids. Germline CDR1 reads SGHRS; CDR2 reads YFSETQ. Trimming stripped 4 bases from V and 6 bases from J, with 10 bases between. The CDR3: CASSPGNPGELFF. As DNA, the CDR3 is TGCGCCAGCAGCCCCGGGAATCCCGGGGAGCTGTTTTTT.

The chain employs TRBV29-1 and TRBJ1-1; D is perhaps TRBD1 (6 bases). Germline lookup yields CDR1 SQVTM and CDR2 ANQGSEA. The CDR3 has 13 residues. Trimming left V 3 bases short and J 3 bases short, with 11 bases between. CDR3: CSVDQGRDTEAFF. The CDR3 bases are TGCAGCGTTGACCAGGGGCGTGACACTGAAGCTTTCTTT. The full variable domain, completed using reference TRBV29-1 and TRBJ1-1, is SAVISQKPSRDICQRGTSLTIQCQVDSQVTMMFWYRQQPGQSLTLIATANQGSEATYESGFVIDKFPISRPNLTFSTLTVSNMSPEDSSIYLCSVDQGRDTEAFFGQGTRLTVV.

CDR3 bases: TGTGCCAGCAGCACATGGACAGCTAGCACAGATACGCAGTATTTT. Protein: CASSTWTASTDTQYF. The V call is TRBV9, the J call TRBJ2-3; possibly TRBD1 for D (6 bases). Trimming took off 4 bases at V and 0 bases at J, with 12 bases between the two ends. Germline lookup yields CDR1 SGDLS and CDR2 YYNGEE. CDR3 length: 15 residues.

The genes are TRBV2 and TRBJ1-5, with D possibly being TRBD1 (5 bases). Germline V gives CDR1 SNHLY, CDR2 FYNNEI. V was trimmed by 6 bases and J by 1 base, leaving 10 bases between them. The CDR3 contains 14 residues. CDR3 nucleotide sequence: TGTGCCAGCAGGTTGGACACCAGCAATCAGCCCCAGCATTTT. Translated: CASRLDTSNQPQHF.

This clone has a handful of counts. This chain links TRBV7-8 with TRBJ1-6; TRBD1 might be the D (6 bases). Per germline, CDR1 SGHVS and CDR2 FQNEAQ. Trimming pared 7 bases from V and 7 bases from J, leaving 14 bases between. This CDR3 comprises 14 residues. The CDR3: CASTRGGHNSPLHF. The CDR3 coding sequence is TGTGCCAGCACCCGCGGGGGGCACAATTCACCCCTCCACTTT.